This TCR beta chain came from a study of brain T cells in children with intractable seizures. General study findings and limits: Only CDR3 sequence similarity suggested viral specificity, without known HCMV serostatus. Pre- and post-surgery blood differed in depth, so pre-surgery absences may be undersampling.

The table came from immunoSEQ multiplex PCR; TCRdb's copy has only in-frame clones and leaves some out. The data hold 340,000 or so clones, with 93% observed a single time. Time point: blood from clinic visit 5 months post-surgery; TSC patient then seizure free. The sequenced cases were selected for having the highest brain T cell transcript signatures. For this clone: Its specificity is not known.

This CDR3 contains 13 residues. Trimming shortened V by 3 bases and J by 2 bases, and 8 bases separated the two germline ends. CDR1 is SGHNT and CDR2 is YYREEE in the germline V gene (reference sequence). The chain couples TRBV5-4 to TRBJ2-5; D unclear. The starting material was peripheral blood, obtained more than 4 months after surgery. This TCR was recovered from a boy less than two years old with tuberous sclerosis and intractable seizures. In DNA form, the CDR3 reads TGTGCCAGCAGCTACGGTACTCAAGAGACCCAGTACTTC. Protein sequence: CASSYGTQETQYF.